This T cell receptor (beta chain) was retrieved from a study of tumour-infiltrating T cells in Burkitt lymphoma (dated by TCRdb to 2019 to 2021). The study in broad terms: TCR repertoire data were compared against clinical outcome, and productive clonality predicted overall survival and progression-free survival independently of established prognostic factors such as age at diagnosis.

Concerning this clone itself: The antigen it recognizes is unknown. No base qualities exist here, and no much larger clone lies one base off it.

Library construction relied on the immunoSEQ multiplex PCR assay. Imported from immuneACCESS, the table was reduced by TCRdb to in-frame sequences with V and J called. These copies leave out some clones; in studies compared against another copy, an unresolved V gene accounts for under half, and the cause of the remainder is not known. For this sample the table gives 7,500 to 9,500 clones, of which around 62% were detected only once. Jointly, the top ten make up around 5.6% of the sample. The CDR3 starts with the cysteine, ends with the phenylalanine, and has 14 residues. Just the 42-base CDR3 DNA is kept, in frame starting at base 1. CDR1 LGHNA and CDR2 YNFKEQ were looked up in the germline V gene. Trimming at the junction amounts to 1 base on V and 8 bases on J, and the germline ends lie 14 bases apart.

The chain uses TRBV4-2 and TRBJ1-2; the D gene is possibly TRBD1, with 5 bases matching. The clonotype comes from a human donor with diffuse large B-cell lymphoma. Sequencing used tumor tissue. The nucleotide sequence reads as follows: TGTGCCAGCAGCCAAGGGGGCGGGCTGAGGGGCTACACCTTC. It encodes CASSQGGGLRGYTF.